The 13 T cell receptor beta chains listed next were all sequenced from one sample in a study of shared clonotypes between healthy human individuals. Assay used: immunoSEQ multiplex PCR; TCRdb lists only in-frame clones, some missing. The sample consists of nearly 2 million clones, just under 95% of them appearing once. Naive CD8 cells lacked CD45RO, underwent positive selection for CCR7 and left out terminally differentiated effector memory CD45RA+ cells. The material sequenced was naive CD8+ T cells sorted from blood. The receptors were sampled from a man aged 18 to 30 in good health.

This rearrangement joins TRBV9 to TRBJ1-3; no firm D call. The V and J ends lost 4 bases and 4 bases respectively, with 6 bases between them. Germline V gene data show CDR1 as SGDLS and CDR2 as YYNGEE. CDR3 length: 12 amino acids. CDR3 DNA: TGTGCCAGCAGCCTAGAAGGAAACACCATATATTTT. Translation gives CASSLEGNTIYF.

The chain couples TRBV10-2 to TRBJ2-1, with D unclear. Looked up from germline, CDR1 is WSHSY and CDR2 is SAAADI. V was pared by 3 bases and J by 0 bases, with 9 bases between. This CDR3 has 15 amino acids. The CDR3: CASSEDISSYNEQFF. The CDR3 region has the DNA TGCGCCAGCAGTGAAGACATTAGCTCCTACAATGAGCAGTTCTTC.

This chain connects TRBV4-1 to TRBJ1-2; D unresolved. V was cut by 7 bases and J by 2 bases, with 11 bases left in between. This CDR3 contains 13 residues. Germline lookup yields CDR1 MGHRA and CDR2 YSYEKL. CDR3 in amino acids: CASTVNPNYGYTF. The CDR3 DNA follows: TGCGCCAGCACCGTGAACCCGAACTATGGCTACACCTTC.

The V and J genes are TRBV2 and TRBJ2-1; 7 positions agree with TRBD2. The V gene end was trimmed by 8 bases and the J gene end by 5 bases; junction bases not matched to a gene: 12. This CDR3 comprises 15 residues. Germline lookup yields CDR1 SNHLY and CDR2 FYNNEI. CDR3 nucleotide sequence: TGTGCCAGCGGGGTAGCGGCGGGAGTTCACAATGAGCAGTTCTTC. Translated: CASGVAAGVHNEQFF. The variable domain in full, with the rest retrieved from reference TRBV2 and TRBJ2-1, is EPEVTQTPSHQVTQMGQEVILRCVPISNHLYFYWYRQILGQKVEFLVSFYNNEISEKSEIFDDQFSVERPDGSNFTLKIRSTKLEDSAMYFCASGVAAGVHNEQFFGPGTRLTVL.

Concerning this clone itself: Other DNA sequences in the sample encode the same CDR3. The chain uses TRBV27 and TRBJ1-2; TRBD1 agrees at 12 bases. V shed 5 bases, J shed 7 bases, and the junction held 8 bases outside the gene matches. Germline V gene sequence: CDR1 MNHEY, CDR2 SMNVEV (reference sequence). The CDR3 runs to 15 residues. For the CDR3, the DNA is TGTGCCAGCAGTCCCGGGACAGGGGGCGCACGTGGCTACACCTTC. It translates to CASSPGTGGARGYTF.

V is TRBV7-9 and J is TRBJ1-3; D is unclear. This CDR3 is 16 amino acids long. The germline CDR1 and CDR2 sequences are SEHNR and FQNEAQ (reference sequence). The ends were cut back, 6 bases at V and 0 bases at J, with 15 bases in the middle. This CDR3 reads CASSSLGSSSGNTIYF. DNA of the CDR3: TGTGCCAGCAGTTCTCTCGGGTCGAGCTCTGGAAACACCATATATTTT.

The chain has TRBV2 and TRBJ2-1, with 8 bases fitting TRBD2. Germline assignment: CDR1 SNHLY and CDR2 FYNNEI. The J segment lost 7 bases and the V segment lost 11 bases, leaving 13 bases of the junction unmatched. The CDR3 has 14 amino acids. For the CDR3, the DNA is TGTGCCTGCCCTGAGCGGGGGTCGGGAAATGAGCAGTTCTTC. Translation: CACPERGSGNEQFF.

This clone was detected once. The J gene is TRBJ2-5, the V gene TRBV4-3; D is possibly TRBD2 (6 bases). The germline V gene encodes CDR1 LGHNA and CDR2 YSLEER. Between the trimmed V and J ends, which lost 0 bases and 3 bases, there was a span of 8 bases. The CDR3 contains 14 residues. This CDR3 reads CASSQDWGEETQYF. The CDR3 region has the DNA TGCGCCAGCAGCCAAGATTGGGGGGAAGAGACCCAGTACTTC.

The CDR3, as DNA: TGTGCCAGCAGCTGGGACAGGATTGACTATGGCTACACCTTC. Protein product: CASSWDRIDYGYTF. The gene calls are TRBV11-2 and TRBJ1-2; 8 bases align to TRBD1. The CDR3 has 14 residues. Germline assignment: CDR1 SGHAT and CDR2 FQNNGV. V trimming: 4 bases; J trimming: 3 bases; junction bases outside the gene matches: 4.

The gene calls are TRBV7-3 and TRBJ1-1; D is perhaps TRBD1 (5 bases). CDR1 and CDR2 (germline): SGHTA, FQGTGA. Trimming cost V 5 bases and J 8 bases, with 18 bases left between them. The CDR3 extends over 14 amino acids. The CDR3 DNA follows: TGTGCCAGCAGCCCGGAGGGGTTGAAGACCGAAGCTTTCTTT. Encoded protein: CASSPEGLKTEAFF.

V is TRBV5-1 and J is TRBJ1-2, with D unresolved. This CDR3 is built from 13 residues. The germline CDR1 and CDR2 sequences are SGHRS and YFSETQ. The germline V and J ends were trimmed by 5 bases and 6 bases, with 14 bases remaining between them. The CDR3 DNA sequence: TGCGCCAGCAGATATAACAGAGACCATGGCTACACCTTC. Translation: CASRYNRDHGYTF.

V gene TRBV18 combines with J gene TRBJ2-7; tentatively, D is TRBD1 (6 bases). The CDR3 loop spans 12 amino acids. Trimming stripped 3 bases from V and 6 bases from J, with 9 bases between. Germline V gene sequence: CDR1 KGHSH, CDR2 LQKENI. CDR3 DNA: TGTGCCAGCTCACCCAACAGGGTCGAGCAGTACTTC. Amino acids: CASSPNRVEQYF.

This chain uses TRBV30 with TRBJ1-5; D may be TRBD1 (5 bases). The ends were cut back, 1 base at V and 2 bases at J, with 18 bases in the middle. The CDR3 totals 17 residues. CDR1 is GTSNPN, CDR2 SVGIG, per germline (reference sequence). The CDR3 nucleotides are TGTGCCTGGAGTGAGGAGGGGTGGCCTTTTGGCAATCAGCCCCAGCATTTT. This gives the protein CAWSEEGWPFGNQPQHF. Supplemented by reference TRBV30 and TRBJ1-5, the full variable domain reads SQTIHQWPATLVQPVGSPLSLECTVEGTSNPNLYWYRQAAGRGLQLLFYSVGIGQISSEVPQNLSASRPQDRQFILSSKKLLLSDSGFYLCAWSEEGWPFGNQPQHFGDGTRLSIL.